Below, 14 T cell receptor beta chains from the same sample are listed, as sequenced in a study of blood T cell repertoires in COVID-19. Generated by immunoSEQ multiplex PCR, the TCRdb table keeps only in-frame clones and is missing some. This table holds 73,000 or so clones, 75% to 85% found once. The sample consisted of peripheral blood. The receptor set was obtained from a woman in her sixties or seventies with acute or convalescent COVID-19.

This clone was picked up one time. The genes are TRBV19 and TRBJ1-3; no firm D call. The CDR3 has 15 residues. The V gene lost 6 bases and the J gene lost 4 bases, with 16 bases spanning the gap. In germline, CDR1 is LNHDA, CDR2 SQIVND (reference sequence). The CDR3 protein is CASRNGGLAGNTIYF. CDR3 bases: TGTGCCAGTAGAAACGGAGGGCTGGCGGGAAACACCATATATTTT.

This chain links TRBV6-6 with TRBJ1-4; TRBD1 is a possible D gene (6 bases). V dropped 3 bases and J dropped 8 bases, with 13 bases sitting between them. The CDR3 extends over 14 amino acids. The V gene's germline CDR1 is MNHNY and CDR2 SVGAGI (reference sequence). Here the CDR3 reads CASSYPRRGEKLFF. The CDR3 bases are TGTGCCAGCAGTTATCCTCGTAGGGGGGAAAAACTGTTTTTT.

The chain combines TRBV4-1 with TRBJ2-3, with 7 positions matching TRBD2. V lost 1 base to trimming and J lost 2 bases; unmatched junction nucleotides: 9. The CDR3 contains 17 residues. Germline lookup yields CDR1 MGHRA and CDR2 YSYEKL. CDR3 bases: TGCGCCAGCAGCCAAGCCGCTAGCGGATCCTACACAGATACGCAGTATTTT. It translates to CASSQAASGSYTDTQYF.

The V gene is TRBV13, the J gene TRBJ2-7; 7 positions match TRBD2. Trimming took 4 bases from V and 1 from J; bases not matched to a gene: 7. The CDR3 contains 15 residues. Germline-derived CDR1 and CDR2 are PRHDT and FYEKMQ (reference sequence). In nucleotides, the CDR3 is TGTGCCAGCAGCTCCCGGGACTACCGATCCTACGAGCAGTACTTC. Translating it yields CASSSRDYRSYEQYF.

The chain links TRBV9 to TRBJ1-5; D unclear. V dropped 6 bases and J dropped 6 bases, with 16 bases sitting between them. In germline, CDR1 is SGDLS, CDR2 YYNGEE. The CDR3 runs 14 residues. CDR3 residues: CASNRAGEGQPQHF. As DNA, the CDR3 is TGTGCCAGCAACCGTGCGGGCGAAGGTCAGCCCCAGCATTTT.

This chain links TRBV19 with TRBJ1-2; D call uncertain. Germline CDR1 reads LNHDA; CDR2 reads SQIVND (reference sequence). Trimming removed 3 bases at V and 0 bases at J, with 8 bases between. The length of the CDR3 is 14 residues. CDR3: CASSIRTTNYGYTF. The CDR3 DNA is TGTGCCAGTAGTATTAGAACCACTAACTATGGCTACACCTTC.

This sequence joins TRBV10-3 and TRBJ1-5, with D perhaps matching TRBD1 (6 bases). This CDR3 is 14 amino acids long. Germline CDR1 is ENHRY and CDR2 is SYGVKD. Trimming cost V 0 bases and J 4 bases, with 7 bases left between them. This CDR3 is CAISESTGNQPQHF. CDR3 sequence (DNA): TGTGCCATCAGTGAGTCCACAGGGAATCAGCCCCAGCATTTT.

The chain is built from TRBV4-1 and TRBJ2-2; 7 positions match TRBD1. The CDR3 loop spans 16 amino acids. Germline values: CDR1 MGHRA, CDR2 YSYEKL. J was trimmed by 3 bases and V by 4 bases; bases with no gene match: 8. The CDR3 reads CASSPLMGTDTGELFF. As DNA, the CDR3 is TGCGCCAGCAGCCCTTTAATGGGGACAGACACCGGGGAGCTGTTTTTT.

The J gene is TRBJ1-2, the V gene TRBV5-1, with TRBD1 matching 9 bases. The CDR3 extends over 15 amino acids. Germline CDR1 and CDR2: SGHRS and YFSETQ. The V and J ends lost 10 bases and 4 bases, in that order; junction bases with no gene match: 14. The CDR3: CASQPAGTGSYGYTF. In DNA, the CDR3 is TGCGCCTCTCAACCCGCCGGGACAGGGTCCTATGGCTACACCTTC.

The chain couples TRBV7-9 to TRBJ1-5; 8 nucleotides line up with TRBD1. The CDR3 has 15 amino acids. Germline lookup yields CDR1 SEHNR and CDR2 FQNEAQ (reference sequence). The V segment lost 5 bases and the J segment 5 bases; nucleotides outside the gene matches: 8. In DNA, the CDR3 is TGTGCCAGCAGCCCCGGGACAGGAGTTTATCAGCCCCAGCATTTT. This encodes CASSPGTGVYQPQHF. Based on the CDR3 plus reference TRBV7-9 and TRBJ1-5, the full variable domain is DTGVSQNPRHKITKRGQNVTFRCDPISEHNRLYWYRQTLGQGPEFLTYFQNEAQLEKSRLLSDRFSAERPKGSFSTLEIQRTEQGDSAMYLCASSPGTGVYQPQHFGDGTRLSIL.

The CDR3 reads CASSPLGQNNEQFF. For the CDR3, the DNA is TGTGCCAGCAGCCCCCTAGGACAGAACAATGAGCAGTTCTTC. This chain uses TRBV7-9 with TRBJ2-1; D possibly corresponds to TRBD1 (6 bases). The CDR3 sequence is 14 residues long. Germline V lookup: CDR1 SEHNR, CDR2 FQNEAQ (reference sequence). V was pared by 5 bases and J by 5 bases, with 13 bases between.

The chain employs TRBV19 and TRBJ1-2, with TRBD1 matching 8 bases. CDR3 length: 15 amino acids. Germline-derived CDR1 and CDR2 are LNHDA and SQIVND (reference sequence). V shed 4 bases and J 7 bases; nucleotides not matched to a gene: 11. The CDR3 protein is CASSSQGQGLSGYTF. In DNA, the CDR3 is TGTGCCAGTAGTAGTCAAGGACAGGGTTTAAGTGGCTACACCTTC.

This chain joins TRBV18 and TRBJ2-7; TRBD2 might be the D (7 bases). This CDR3 has 14 residues. CDR1 KGHSH and CDR2 LQKENI come from the germline V gene. V lost 5 bases to trimming and J lost 5 bases, with 16 bases between them. CDR3 DNA sequence: TGTGCCAGCTCAGCACAGGGTCGGGGGGACGAGCAGTACTTC. It encodes CASSAQGRGDEQYF.

CDR3 nucleotide sequence: TGTGCCAGCAGTGCGCCACAGGGATCTAAGCAGTACTTC. Protein sequence: CASSAPQGSKQYF. This chain connects TRBV27 to TRBJ2-7; tentative D call: TRBD1 (6 bases). V shed 5 bases and J shed 8 bases, with 16 bases lying between them. This CDR3 contains 13 residues. Germline loops: CDR1 MNHEY, CDR2 SMNVEV (reference sequence).